This T cell receptor (beta chain) was retrieved from a study of blood T cell repertoires in COVID-19. Looking at the study overall: Spain, Italy and the United States supplied samples that represented acute and convalescent COVID-19. Nucleic acid was either cDNA or gDNA, and it came from T cells, B-cell-depleted T cells, or PBMCs.

Per the original data handling: Amplification of reference gene primers was used by the study to estimate nucleated cell counts. Repertoires were generated with immunoSEQ multiplex PCR, while TCRdb's copy carries only in-frame clones and drops some. V, J and clone size are taken as reported in that table, and D and trimming were inferred from the DNA itself. The sample includes approximately 60,000 clones, about 78% of them seen just once. CDR1 is MDHEN, CDR2 SYDVKM, per germline. The CDR3 runs to 15 residues. The V and J ends lost 6 bases and 3 bases respectively, with 18 bases between them. The rearrangement uses TRBV28 and TRBJ2-7, with D possibly matching TRBD2 (6 bases). This TCR was recovered from a woman older than 75 with acute or convalescent COVID-19. Sequenced input: peripheral blood. As DNA, the CDR3 is TGTGCCAGCAGCTCGAACGGCGGGATTAACTACGAGCAGTACTTC. Translated: CASSSNGGINYEQYF.